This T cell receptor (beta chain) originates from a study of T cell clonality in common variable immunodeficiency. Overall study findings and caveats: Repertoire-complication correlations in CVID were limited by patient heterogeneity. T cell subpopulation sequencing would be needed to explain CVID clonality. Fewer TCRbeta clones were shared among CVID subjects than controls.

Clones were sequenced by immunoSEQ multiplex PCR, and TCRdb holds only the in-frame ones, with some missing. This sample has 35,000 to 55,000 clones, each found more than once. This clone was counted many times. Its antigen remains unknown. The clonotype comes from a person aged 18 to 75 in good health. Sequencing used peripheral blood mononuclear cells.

CDR3 sequence: CASSVTRGQGDEKLFF. The CDR3 bases that were read are TGCGCCAGCAGTGTCACCCGGGGACAGGGAGATGAAAAA. The chain carries TRBV10-1 and TRBJ1-4; 9 bases fit TRBD1. The CDR3 goes on 3 residues after the read ends, and that part is filled in from the germline J gene. J gave up 6 bases and V 4 bases, and 9 bases lay outside the gene matches. CDR1 and CDR2 (germline): WNHNN, SYGVQD (reference sequence). This CDR3 has 16 residues.